The 13 T cell receptor beta chains below were found in one sample sequenced in a study of T cell clonotyping in hematopoietic cell transplantation. Sequenced by immunoSEQ multiplex PCR; TCRdb stores in-frame clones only, minus some. The table lists around 9,000 clones, approximately 80% of them singletons, with around 49% in the top ten. The sample here was PBMCs, taken at the time of graft-versus-host disease after allogeneic stem cell transplant. The receptor set was obtained from a male patient aged 60-70 years who had an allogeneic stem cell transplant from an unrelated donor, so the T cells may come from the graft donor. Some clones in this sample may be carry-over from other donors' samples.

The rearrangement links TRBV29-1 to TRBJ2-3, with unresolved D. This CDR3 is 13 amino acids long. V lost 3 bases to trimming and J lost 1 base, with 8 bases between them. The V gene's germline CDR1 is SQVTM and CDR2 ANQGSEA. The CDR3 region has the DNA TGCAGCGTTGAGTTGTCCGGCACAGATACGCAGTATTTT. Translation gives CSVELSGTDTQYF.

The sample holds one count of this clone. CDR3 region: CASSLWDRAQNEQFF. Written as DNA, the CDR3 is TGTGCCAGCAGCTTGTGGGACAGGGCCCAAAATGAGCAGTTCTTC. The V gene is TRBV7-2, the J gene TRBJ2-1; 9 bases match TRBD1. Germline loops: CDR1 SGHTA, CDR2 FQGNSA. J was trimmed by 7 bases and V by 3 bases; bases with no gene match: 7. The CDR3 is 15 residues long.

V gene TRBV2 combines with J gene TRBJ2-7; either TRBD1 or TRBD2 may supply D (5 bases each). The CDR3 has 14 residues. Between the trimmed V and J ends, which lost 7 bases and 2 bases, there was a span of 15 bases. CDR1 and CDR2 from the germline V gene are SNHLY and FYNNEI. The CDR3 DNA sequence: TGTGCCAGCATGGGGGTGCAGAGTACCTACGAGCAGTACTTC. Translated: CASMGVQSTYEQYF.

The chain links TRBV4-3 to TRBJ2-5; D unclear. The V end was cut by 4 bases, the J end by 0 bases, with 9 bases between. Germline V CDR1 and CDR2: LGHNA, YSLEER. The CDR3 is 14 residues long. CDR3 loop: CASSPNTNQETQYF. In nucleotides, the CDR3 is TGCGCCAGCAGCCCAAACACAAACCAAGAGACCCAGTACTTC.

J is TRBJ2-5 and V is TRBV7-2; 11 nucleotides align to TRBD2. The V segment lost 5 bases and the J segment 5 bases; nucleotides outside the gene matches: 16. In germline, CDR1 is SGHTA, CDR2 FQGNSA. The CDR3 runs 18 residues. Here the CDR3 DNA reads TGTGCCAGCAGCCTTAGCGGGGGGGCCGAAATTAGTGTGGAGACCCAGTACTTC. Residues: CASSLSGGAEISVETQYF.

The chain has TRBV7-9 and TRBJ1-1; D possibly corresponds to TRBD1 (5 bases). Per the germline V gene, CDR1 is SEHNR and CDR2 is FQNEAQ (reference sequence). V was cut by 9 bases and J by 0 bases, with 17 bases left in between. The CDR3 is 15 residues long. CDR3 in amino acids: CASTTGDHMNTEAFF. CDR3 in DNA: TGTGCCAGTACCACCGGGGACCACATGAACACTGAAGCTTTCTTT.

The CDR3: CASSGILTGELFF. CDR3 sequence (DNA): TGTGCCAGCAGTGGGATACTCACCGGGGAGCTGTTTTTT. V and J are TRBV2 and TRBJ2-2; D uncertain. The CDR3 contains 13 residues. Germline V gene data show CDR1 as SNHLY and CDR2 as FYNNEI. V lost 4 bases to trimming and J lost 4 bases, with 7 bases between them. Full variable domain (outside the CDR3, taken from reference TRBV2 and TRBJ2-2): EPEVTQTPSHQVTQMGQEVILRCVPISNHLYFYWYRQILGQKVEFLVSFYNNEISEKSEIFDDQFSVERPDGSNFTLKIRSTKLEDSAMYFCASSGILTGELFFGEGSRLTVL.

This clone appeared a single time. V and J are TRBV6-5 and TRBJ2-7, with no clear D. The CDR3 runs 12 residues. Trimming took off 6 bases at V and 5 bases at J, with 11 bases between the two ends. Germline lookup yields CDR1 MNHEY and CDR2 SVGAGI. The CDR3 here is CASSGRQNEQYF. CDR3 sequence (DNA): TGTGCCAGCAGCGGGCGGCAGAACGAGCAGTACTTC.

The chain couples TRBV27 to TRBJ1-1; the D is unclear. This CDR3 has 15 amino acids. Trimming left V 7 bases short and J 4 bases short, with 19 bases between. CDR1 MNHEY and CDR2 SMNVEV come from the germline V gene (reference sequence). The CDR3 is CASIGTGSLVTEAFF. The CDR3, as DNA: TGTGCCAGCATCGGAACCGGGTCTCTGGTCACTGAAGCTTTCTTT.

This chain uses TRBV5-1 with TRBJ2-1, with TRBD2 matching over 14 bases. The J segment lost 8 bases and the V segment lost 4 bases, leaving 14 bases of the junction unmatched. Germline lookup yields CDR1 SGHRS and CDR2 YFSETQ. This CDR3 comprises 18 residues. The CDR3 region is CASSPSPLTSGRVHEQFF. DNA of the CDR3: TGCGCCAGCAGCCCTTCTCCCCTGACTAGCGGGAGGGTCCATGAGCAGTTCTTC.

This clone is termed hyperexpanded (1% or more). The J gene is TRBJ2-7, the V gene TRBV4-1, with 7 bases matching TRBD1. Germline CDR1 MGHRA, CDR2 YSYEKL. V was pared by 1 base and J by 1 base, with 7 bases of the junction left unmatched. This CDR3 has 16 amino acids. In nucleotides, the CDR3 is TGCGCCAGCAGCCAAGGGGACAGTCCTTTTTCCTACGAGCAGTACTTC. Amino acid sequence: CASSQGDSPFSYEQYF.

The rearrangement uses TRBV6-6 and TRBJ2-1, with 10 bases identical to TRBD2. Germline loops: CDR1 MNHNY, CDR2 SVGAGI (reference sequence). The CDR3 spans 15 residues. Trimming removed 5 bases from V and 7 bases from J; junction bases left unmatched: 8. The chain's CDR3 is CASSTSGGAENEQFF. The DNA of the CDR3 is TGTGCCAGCAGTACAAGCGGGGGGGCCGAGAATGAGCAGTTCTTC.

J is TRBJ2-7 and V is TRBV5-6, with D maybe TRBD2 (7 bases). CDR1 is SGHDT and CDR2 is YYEEEE in the germline V gene. The V gene lost 8 bases and the J gene lost 5 bases, with 20 bases spanning the gap. This CDR3 contains 14 residues. This CDR3 reads CASGMGGGSDEQYF. In DNA form, the CDR3 reads TGTGCCAGTGGGATGGGGGGGGGCTCGGACGAGCAGTACTTC.